Each of the 2 T cell receptor beta chains below was sequenced from the same sample in a study of tumor and adjacent non-tumor tissue in lung cancer. Three rounds of nested PCR, following a modified ARM-PCR protocol, produced the TCRbeta library. TCRdb recomputed calls from the multiplex PCR reads with MiXCR, one row per CDR3 protein. The sample shows some 97,000 distinct CDR3 sequences, more than 55% of them seen only once. No cell sorting was done before RNA was extracted from the tissue. This non-tumor lung sample came from over 3 cm beyond the tumor edge. The material sequenced was distant non-tumor lung tissue. All receptors derive from a young man with non-small cell lung cancer.

Worth noting for this clonotype: A much larger clone lies one base from this, so it may be a read error. The V and J genes are TRBV20-1 and TRBJ2-3, with D perhaps TRBD1 or TRBD2 (5 bases each). The length of the CDR3 is 13 residues. Germline V gives CDR1 DFQATT, CDR2 SNEGSKA (reference sequence). CDR3 protein: CSARRGATDKQYF. The CDR3 DNA reads as TGCAGTGCTAGACGGGGCGCCACAGATAAGCAGTATTTT.

This clonotype was counted ten times or more. This chain uses TRBV5-4 with TRBJ2-7; perhaps TRBD2 as D (5 bases). Germline V gene lookup returns CDR1 SGHNT and CDR2 YYREEE (reference sequence). This CDR3 is built from 13 residues. The ends were cut back, 4 bases at V and 3 bases at J, with 11 bases in the middle. CDR3 nucleotides: TGTGCCAGCAGCGAAGGACTCCTCTACGAGCAGTACTTC. Protein: CASSEGLLYEQYF.